These 20 T cell receptor beta chains were all obtained from the same sample, sequenced in a study of OX40 agonist ivuxolimab in advanced cancers. Profiled with immunoSEQ multiplex PCR; TCRdb holds only in-frame clones, not every one. The sample carries about 24,000 clones, around 79% recorded once. The sample consisted of CD4+ or CD8+ T cells sorted from blood, taken in a trial of the OX40 agonist ivuxolimab. The receptors here all came from an adult with an advanced solid tumor such as melanoma, head and neck, liver or kidney cancer.

This chain connects TRBV7-8 to TRBJ2-7; TRBD1 matches at 8 bases. Germline loops: CDR1 SGHVS, CDR2 FQNEAQ. V was clipped by 4 bases and J by 10 bases; unmatched bases: 15. The CDR3 totals 15 residues. CDR3 region: CASSSTSATGALQYF. Here the CDR3 DNA reads TGTGCCAGCAGCTCGACTTCAGCGACAGGGGCCCTACAGTACTTC.

V gene TRBV30 combines with J gene TRBJ1-2; no clear D. This CDR3 contains 14 residues. CDR1 is GTSNPN and CDR2 is SVGIG in the germline V gene (reference sequence). V gave up 2 bases and J gave up 2 bases, with 12 bases separating them. In DNA, the CDR3 is TGTGCCTGGAGTCCCGGAAACAGAAACTATGGCTACACCTTC. Protein product: CAWSPGNRNYGYTF.

This clone has more than one count but fewer than ten. The chain combines TRBV5-4 with TRBJ1-6, with D hard to call. Deletions cut 0 bases from V and 1 base from J, with 11 bases between. In germline, CDR1 is SGHNT, CDR2 YYREEE (reference sequence). This CDR3 has 17 amino acids. As DNA, the CDR3 is TGTGCCAGCAGCTTGGGTTCAGCCGGTTCCTATAATTCACCCCTCCACTTT. Translation: CASSLGSAGSYNSPLHF.

The chain is built from TRBV7-9 and TRBJ2-5; D tentatively reads TRBD1 or TRBD2 (6 bases each). Germline CDR1 SEHNR, CDR2 FQNEAQ (reference sequence). Trimming shortened V by 0 bases and J by 2 bases, and 10 bases separated the two germline ends. The CDR3 is made up of 15 amino acids. As DNA, the CDR3 is TGTGCCAGCAGCTTAGCGTGGGGGGCTCAAGAGACCCAGTACTTC. It translates to CASSLAWGAQETQYF. Looking up the rest from reference TRBV7-9 and TRBJ2-5 gives the full variable domain: DTGVSQNPRHKITKRGQNVTFRCDPISEHNRLYWYRQTLGQGPEFLTYFQNEAQLEKSRLLSDRFSAERPKGSFSTLEIQRTEQGDSAMYLCASSLAWGAQETQYFGPGTRLLVL.

CDR3 DNA sequence: TGTGCCTGGAGTGGTGGGGCCCGGGGCTGGGATGTGGATACGCAGTATTTT. It encodes CAWSGGARGWDVDTQYF. V gene TRBV30 combines with J gene TRBJ2-3; D possibly matches TRBD1 or TRBD2 (5 bases each). From germline, CDR1 is GTSNPN and CDR2 SVGIG (reference sequence). Trimming removed 1 base from V and 6 bases from J, with 23 bases in between. The CDR3 is made up of 17 amino acids.

Here the CDR3 reads CASKEAGDYNEQFF. Here the CDR3 DNA reads TGTGCCAGCAAGGAAGCGGGGGACTACAATGAGCAGTTCTTC. The chain carries TRBV7-9 and TRBJ2-1; 8 nucleotides agree with TRBD2. The CDR3 sequence is 14 residues long. J lost 3 bases, V lost 7 bases, and 5 bases had no gene match. Germline V gene data show CDR1 as SEHNR and CDR2 as FQNEAQ (reference sequence).

This clone was observed a handful of times. The J gene is TRBJ2-7, the V gene TRBV9, with 8 bases fitting TRBD2. V trimming: 4 bases; J trimming: 4 bases; junction bases outside the gene matches: 10. Per the germline V gene, CDR1 is SGDLS and CDR2 is YYNGEE. The CDR3 contains 15 residues. This CDR3 reads CASSPQAGAVYEQYF. The CDR3 DNA reads as TGTGCCAGCAGCCCACAAGCGGGGGCGGTTTACGAGCAGTACTTC.

The chain has TRBV11-2 and TRBJ1-5, with TRBD1 as a possible D gene (6 bases). V was trimmed by 2 bases and J by 3 bases, leaving 11 bases between them. CDR3 length equals 15 residues. Per the germline V gene, CDR1 is SGHAT and CDR2 is FQNNGV. The CDR3 sequence is CASSLQGNPNQPQHF. CDR3 DNA sequence: TGTGCCAGCAGCTTACAGGGGAACCCCAATCAGCCCCAGCATTTT.

The genes are TRBV6-1 and TRBJ2-2, with 9 positions matching TRBD1. J lost 3 bases, V lost 3 bases, and 11 bases had no gene match. The germline CDR1 and CDR2 sequences are MNHNS and SASEGT. The CDR3 runs to 18 residues. The CDR3 DNA reads as TGTGCCAGCAGTGACCATGCACCAAGGGACAGGGACACCGGGGAGCTGTTTTTT. Its translation: CASSDHAPRDRDTGELFF.

This clone has just one count. The chain links TRBV5-4 to TRBJ2-7; TRBD2 matches at 8 bases. Germline CDR1 is SGHNT and CDR2 is YYREEE (reference sequence). V gave up 2 bases and J gave up 4 bases; unmatched junction bases: 8. This CDR3 region has 15 residues. The CDR3 DNA is TGTGCCAGCAGCTTAGGGCGGGGGGTCAGATACGAGCAGTACTTC. Encoded protein: CASSLGRGVRYEQYF.

The rearrangement links TRBV6-5 to TRBJ1-2, with no clear D. From germline, CDR1 is MNHEY and CDR2 SVGAGI. The CDR3 spans 14 residues. V lost 5 bases and J 0 bases, leaving 10 bases between the germline ends. CDR3 nucleotides: TGTGCCAGCAGTCGCCCGCAGGCTAACTATGGCTACACCTTC. It yields the protein CASSRPQANYGYTF.

V is TRBV6-5 and J is TRBJ2-3; TRBD1 is a possible D gene (6 bases). This CDR3 has 14 residues. The germline V gene encodes CDR1 MNHEY and CDR2 SVGAGI. V was shortened by 6 bases and J by 0 bases, with 10 bases between the two germline ends. The CDR3 loop reads CASRRTVSTDTQYF. DNA for the CDR3: TGTGCCAGCAGGCGGACAGTTAGCACAGATACGCAGTATTTT.

V usage is TRBV5-1 and J usage is TRBJ2-7, with 8 bases matching TRBD1. Losses at the gene ends were 2 bases for V and 4 bases for J; bases not matched to a gene: 5. The V gene's germline CDR1 is SGHRS and CDR2 YFSETQ. This CDR3 is built from 14 residues. CDR3 in amino acids: CASSFQGADYEQYF. The CDR3 DNA follows: TGCGCCAGCAGCTTCCAGGGGGCGGATTACGAGCAGTACTTC.

This clone has a single count. The chain couples TRBV7-3 to TRBJ1-3; no clear D gene. The germline V and J ends were trimmed by 8 bases and 2 bases, with 16 bases remaining between them. CDR1 and CDR2 from the germline V gene are SGHTA and FQGTGA. This CDR3 region has 15 residues. Written as DNA, the CDR3 is TGTGCCAGCTCCGTGGAGGAGTCTCCTGGAAACACCATATATTTT. It codes for CASSVEESPGNTIYF.

The rearrangement links TRBV5-4 to TRBJ1-1; D perhaps matches TRBD1 (6 bases). Germline CDR1 reads SGHNT; CDR2 reads YYREEE (reference sequence). This CDR3 has 14 residues. V lost 4 bases to trimming and J lost 1 base, with 11 bases between them. This chain's CDR3 is CASSPDRTNTEAFF. In DNA, the CDR3 is TGTGCCAGCAGCCCTGACAGGACGAACACTGAAGCTTTCTTT.

This rearrangement joins TRBV5-8 to TRBJ1-6; D is unclear. The germline V gene has CDR1 SGHTS and CDR2 YDEGEE. CDR3 size: 15 residues. Trimming took off 3 bases at V and 5 bases at J, with 12 bases between the two ends. This CDR3 reads CASSSRPQNNSPLHF. CDR3 nucleotides: TGTGCCAGCAGCTCAAGGCCCCAGAATAATTCACCCCTCCACTTT.

With respect to this clone: Relative to the germline gene, one junction end is altered; a read error may explain this. V gene TRBV7-2 combines with J gene TRBJ2-2, with D possibly TRBD2 on 5 matching bases. This CDR3 has 14 amino acids. CDR1 and CDR2 (germline): SGHTA, FQGNSA. DNA of the CDR3: TGTGCCAGCAGCCCGTTCGCGAACACCGGGGAGCCGTTTTTT. Its protein product is CASSPFANTGEPFF.

The chain joins TRBV6-1 to TRBJ1-5; no firm D call. The CDR3 consists of 15 residues. The V end lost 2 bases, the J end lost 4 bases, and 12 bases lay between the germline ends. Germline CDR1 is MNHNS and CDR2 is SASEGT. Here the CDR3 reads CASSEWLIGNQPQHF. DNA for the CDR3: TGTGCCAGCAGTGAATGGCTCATAGGAAATCAGCCCCAGCATTTT.

This sequence joins TRBV6-5 and TRBJ2-3, with 7 bases that match TRBD1. This CDR3 is 13 amino acids long. The V gene's germline CDR1 is MNHEY and CDR2 SVGAGI. V dropped 5 bases and J dropped 3; count of bases not matched to a gene: 2. As DNA, the CDR3 is TGTGCCAGCAGTCTACAGGGGACAGATACGCAGTATTTT. It translates to CASSLQGTDTQYF.

The genes are TRBV6-6 and TRBJ2-5; D is undetermined. This CDR3 is 14 amino acids long. Germline CDR1 is MNHNY and CDR2 is SVGAGI (reference sequence). The V end lost 5 bases, the J end lost 5 bases, and 15 bases lay between the germline ends. CDR3 sequence (DNA): TGTGCCAGCAGTCCTCAAGGGATCTTGGAGACCCAGTACTTC. Protein: CASSPQGILETQYF.